This note documents a single TCR beta chain sequence. The antigen remains unidentified. The sample is drawn from a study of cytomegalovirus exposure and HLA in healthy donors. Study at large: Clustering assigned 81% of the approximately 400 genotyped donors to the Caucasian-associated ancestry cluster. Study-wide results and limits: The majority of CMV-associated TCR beta chains were reported as apparently HLA-restricted in a later analysis. When analyzed later, a missense DCLRE1C variant was found to be linked to TCR beta V- and J-gene trimming.

The study ran its PCR with 60 Vbeta and 13 Jbeta primers. Only in-frame clones appear in the TCRdb table, and some are missing; sequencing was by immunoSEQ multiplex PCR. The sample shows about 120,000 clones, over 8.5% of them seen only once. The sample taken for sequencing was PBMCs. The TCR was taken from a woman in her 40s in good health and CMV-seropositive.

This CDR3 reads CASSWARDRDTEAFF. The CDR3, as DNA: TGTGCCAGCAGCTGGGCCCGGGACAGGGATACTGAAGCTTTCTTT. The V call is TRBV5-8, the J call TRBJ1-1; 9 nucleotides agree with TRBD1. Looked up from germline, CDR1 is SGHTS and CDR2 is YDEGEE. The CDR3 extends over 15 amino acids. J lost 5 bases, V lost 3 bases, and 8 bases had no gene match.